One and the same sample provided the 8 T cell receptor beta chains below, sequenced in a study of post-analysis software for immune sequencing data. Study outcomes and limitations: TRBV5-6, TRBV5-1 and TRBV20-1 were among four or five TRBV segments more frequent in patients than controls.

Their cognate antigens are unknown. Unique molecular identifiers had been added to the TCR beta cDNA libraries. TCRdb re-called the PCR reads with MiXCR, one entry per CDR3 protein. The repertoire includes almost 700,000 distinct CDR3 sequences, 59% of them detected once, and 11% sits in the top ten. Sequenced: blood. These receptor sequences come from a girl aged 2 to 10 with multiple sclerosis.

The chain couples TRBV20-1 to TRBJ1-5; maybe TRBD1 (5 bases). Trimming took 3 bases from V and 7 from J, leaving 13 bases between them. Germline CDR1 DFQATT, CDR2 SNEGSKA (reference sequence). This CDR3 comprises 13 residues. CDR3 sequence: CSASSQGGQPQHF. As DNA, the CDR3 is TGCAGTGCTAGTTCGCAGGGTGGGCAGCCCCAGCATTTT.

This chain joins TRBV29-1 and TRBJ1-1; unclear D gene. This CDR3 region has 11 residues. Germline CDR1 SQVTM, CDR2 ANQGSEA. The V end was cut by 8 bases, the J end by 4 bases, with 11 bases between. CDR3 protein: CSHNTGTEAFF. CDR3 bases: TGCAGCCATAACACCGGCACTGAAGCTTTCTTT.

The CDR3 sequence is CASSLGGEINQPQHF. CDR3 coding DNA: TGTGCCAGCAGCTTAGGAGGGGAGATCAATCAGCCCCAGCATTTT. The chain combines TRBV13 with TRBJ1-5; tentative D call: TRBD1 (5 bases). The CDR3 totals 15 residues. Germline assignment: CDR1 PRHDT and CDR2 FYEKMQ (reference sequence). The V and J ends lost 0 bases and 3 bases respectively, with 9 bases between them.

Turning to this clonotype: The germline gene is not matched at one end of the junction; a read error may be the cause. The chain has TRBV20-1 and TRBJ2-3; D not resolved. The CDR3 totals 12 residues. Germline V gene data show CDR1 as DFQATT and CDR2 as SNEGSKA (reference sequence). The CDR3 DNA is TGCAGTGCTAGAACCAGCACAAATACGCAGTATTTT. Its translation is CSARTSTNTQYF.

V gene TRBV2 combines with J gene TRBJ1-1, with TRBD1 matching over 7 bases. The J segment lost 11 bases and the V segment lost 6 bases, leaving 15 bases of the junction unmatched. CDR3 length: 14 residues. Germline assignment: CDR1 SNHLY and CDR2 FYNNEI. The CDR3 DNA reads as TGTGCCAGCAGCCCCGGGACAGCTTCCAAGCCCGCTTTCTTT. It yields the protein CASSPGTASKPAFF. The full variable domain, its missing parts supplied by reference TRBV2 and TRBJ1-1, is EPEVTQTPSHQVTQMGQEVILRCVPISNHLYFYWYRQILGQKVEFLVSFYNNEISEKSEIFDDQFSVERPDGSNFTLKIRSTKLEDSAMYFCASSPGTASKPAFFGQGTRLTVV.

V usage is TRBV20-1 and J usage is TRBJ2-6; D might be TRBD2 (6 bases). The germline gives CDR1 DFQATT, CDR2 SNEGSKA (reference sequence). CDR3 size: 15 residues. The V end lost 5 bases, the J end lost 1 base, and 12 bases lay between the germline ends. CDR3 sequence reads: CSAGTDGSGANVLTF. The CDR3 DNA is TGCAGTGCTGGGACTGACGGTTCTGGGGCCAACGTCCTGACTTTC.

This clonotype was seen a few times. This chain links TRBV5-1 with TRBJ1-2; perhaps TRBD1 as D (6 bases). Germline-derived CDR1 and CDR2 are SGHRS and YFSETQ. This CDR3 comprises 16 residues. Trimming stripped 3 bases from V and 6 bases from J, with 21 bases between. The CDR3 bases are TGCGCCAGCAGCTCCCCTTCCCCAGGGGCCGATGATGGCTACACCTTC. Translation gives CASSSPSPGADDGYTF.

The rearrangement joins TRBV15 to TRBJ2-5; D remains unclear. Trimming stripped 3 bases from V and 3 bases from J, with 5 bases between. Germline CDR1 and CDR2: LNHNV and YYDKDF (reference sequence). This CDR3 contains 12 residues. In DNA form, the CDR3 reads TGTGCCACCAGCAGGGGAAAAGAGACCCAGTACTTC. Protein product: CATSRGKETQYF.